These 8 T cell receptor beta chains were all obtained from the same sample, sequenced in a study of blood T cell repertoires in COVID-19 (dated by TCRdb to the early 2020s). Library preparation employed the immunoSEQ multiplex PCR assay. What TCRdb holds here is the immuneACCESS table cut down to in-frame rearrangements. Part of the clones is not present; checked against another copy, under half of the missing clones reflect an unresolved V gene, and the others are unexplained. Counted in this sample were hundreds of thousands of clones; about 89% of them appeared once. The ten largest clones take up around 2.8% of the sample. The sequenced material came from peripheral blood. The receptors shown here come from a woman in her 30s with COVID-19, enrolled during active disease.

CDR3: CASSVRGQGNNEQFF. In nucleotides, the CDR3 is TGTGCCAGCAGCGTAAGGGGACAGGGGAACAATGAGCAGTTCTTC. The V and J genes are TRBV9 and TRBJ2-1; 10 nucleotides agree with TRBD1. CDR3 size: 15 residues. Germline V lookup: CDR1 SGDLS, CDR2 YYNGEE. Trimming took 1 base from V and 5 from J; bases not matched to a gene: 3.

The J gene is TRBJ2-5, the V gene TRBV24-1, with D unclear. The CDR3 loop spans 12 amino acids. Trimming removed 5 bases from V and 5 bases from J, with 8 bases in between. Germline V gene lookup returns CDR1 KGHDR and CDR2 SFDVKD. The CDR3 reads CATSASRETQYF. CDR3 coding DNA: TGTGCCACCAGTGCCTCGCGGGAGACCCAGTACTTC.

The V gene is TRBV20-1, the J gene TRBJ2-7; 9 nucleotides align to TRBD2. After removal of 3 bases from V and 0 bases from J, the junction contained 6 bases not matched to a gene. The CDR3 is 15 residues long. Looked up from germline, CDR1 is DFQATT and CDR2 is SNEGSKA (reference sequence). CDR3 DNA sequence: TGCAGTGCTAGTGAAACTAGCGGGTCCTCCTACGAGCAGTACTTC. Translated, it gives CSASETSGSSYEQYF.

This clone was picked up one time. The V and J genes are TRBV4-1 and TRBJ2-4; a weak D match, TRBD1 (5 bases). The CDR3 is 15 amino acids. The germline gives CDR1 MGHRA, CDR2 YSYEKL. V lost 1 base and J lost 4, with 11 bases in between. The CDR3 sequence: CASSQVGLNKNIQYF. The CDR3 bases are TGCGCCAGCAGCCAAGTGGGGCTAAATAAAAACATTCAGTACTTC.

The chain combines TRBV6-2 or TRBV6-3 with TRBJ1-4; 7 bases agree with TRBD1. Germline V gene lookup returns CDR1 MNHEY and CDR2 SVGEGT. The CDR3 extends over 17 amino acids. V lost 0 bases, J lost 7 bases, and 11 bases stayed unmatched. CDR3 loop: CASSYSIRGGGGEKLFF. The DNA for the CDR3 is TGTGCCAGCAGTTACTCGATACGAGGGGGCGGAGGTGAAAAACTGTTTTTT.

The chain combines TRBV27 with TRBJ1-6, with TRBD1 matching 11 bases. The ends lost 2 bases at V and 7 bases at J; junction bases unmatched: 1. Germline values: CDR1 MNHEY, CDR2 SMNVEV (reference sequence). CDR3 length: 15 residues. The CDR3 DNA reads TGTGCCAGCAGTTTAAGGGACAGGGGGAATTCACCCCTCCACTTT. It yields the protein CASSLRDRGNSPLHF.

The chain uses TRBV4-3 and TRBJ2-4; 10 nucleotides agree with TRBD1. CDR1 and CDR2 from the germline V gene are LGHNA and YSLEER. V trimming: 1 base; J trimming: 0 bases; junction bases outside the gene matches: 15. This CDR3 has 21 amino acids. CDR3 nucleotides: TGCGCCAGCAGCCAAGGGCTTAGAGTTGGGACAGGGGACCTAGCCAAAAACATTCAGTACTTC. Encoded protein: CASSQGLRVGTGDLAKNIQYF.

The rearrangement joins TRBV5-5 to TRBJ1-6; D might be TRBD1 (5 bases). The CDR3 spans 16 residues. Between the trimmed V and J ends, which lost 2 bases and 3 bases, there was a span of 12 bases. Germline lookup yields CDR1 SGHKS and CDR2 YYEKEE (reference sequence). CDR3 loop: CASSLRGSGYNSPLHF. The CDR3 DNA follows: TGTGCCAGCAGCTTAAGGGGATCTGGCTATAATTCACCCCTCCACTTT.